This T cell receptor (beta chain) was sequenced for a study of response to subunit inactivated influenza vaccine. Overall study results and limits: After each seasonal influenza vaccination, few new T cells are recruited, the authors suggested.

CDR1 and CDR2 from the germline V gene are SGHAT and FQDESV (reference sequence). The CDR3 has 18 residues. Trimming took 3 bases from V and 0 from J; bases not matched to a gene: 13. With regard to this clonotype: Its antigen remains unidentified.

One entry per CDR3 protein results from TCRdb running MiXCR on the RT-PCR reads. The profile shows about half a million distinct CDR3 sequences, over 9.5% of them singletons. The TCR sequence derives from a man aged 50-60 years who received an inactivated influenza vaccine. Sequencing was performed on PBMCs from blood, taken more than 35 days after vaccination. The chain is built from TRBV11-1 and TRBJ1-1, with TRBD1 matching over 7 bases. The CDR3 loop reads CASSLVLGSDRVNTEAFF. The CDR3 DNA follows: TGTGCCAGCAGCTTGGTCCTGGGAAGCGACAGGGTGAACACTGAAGCTTTCTTT.